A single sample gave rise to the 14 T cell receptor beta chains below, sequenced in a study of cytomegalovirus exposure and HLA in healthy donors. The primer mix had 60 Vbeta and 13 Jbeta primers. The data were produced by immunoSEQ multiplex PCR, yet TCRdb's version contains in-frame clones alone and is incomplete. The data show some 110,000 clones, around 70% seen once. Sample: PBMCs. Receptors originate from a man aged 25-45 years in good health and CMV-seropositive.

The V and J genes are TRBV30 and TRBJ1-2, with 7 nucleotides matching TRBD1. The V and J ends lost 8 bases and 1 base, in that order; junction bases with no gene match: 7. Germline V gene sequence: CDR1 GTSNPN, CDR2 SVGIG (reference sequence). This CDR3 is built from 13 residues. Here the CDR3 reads CATDHRGNYGYTF. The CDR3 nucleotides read TGTGCCACGGACCACAGGGGTAACTATGGCTACACCTTC.

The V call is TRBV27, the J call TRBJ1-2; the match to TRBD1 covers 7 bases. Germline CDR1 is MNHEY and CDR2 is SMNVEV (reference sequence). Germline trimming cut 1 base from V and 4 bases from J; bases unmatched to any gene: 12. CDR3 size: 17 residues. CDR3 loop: CASSLFGTASSSYGYTF. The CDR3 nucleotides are TGTGCCAGCAGTTTATTTGGGACAGCTTCTTCGAGCTATGGCTACACCTTC.

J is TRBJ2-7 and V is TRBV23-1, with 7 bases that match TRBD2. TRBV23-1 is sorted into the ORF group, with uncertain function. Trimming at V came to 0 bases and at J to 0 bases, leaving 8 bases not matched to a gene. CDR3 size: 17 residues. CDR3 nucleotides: TGCGCCAGCAGTCAATCGAGGGAGGGATCGGTCTCCTACGAGCAGTACTTC. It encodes CASSQSREGSVSYEQYF.

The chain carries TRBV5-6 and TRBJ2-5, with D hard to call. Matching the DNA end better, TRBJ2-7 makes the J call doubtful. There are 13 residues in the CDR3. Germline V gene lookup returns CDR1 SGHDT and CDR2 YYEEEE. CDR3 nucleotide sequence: TGTGCCAGCAGCCGCCTGAGCTCCTACGAGCAGTACTTC. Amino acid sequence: CASSRLSSYEQYF.

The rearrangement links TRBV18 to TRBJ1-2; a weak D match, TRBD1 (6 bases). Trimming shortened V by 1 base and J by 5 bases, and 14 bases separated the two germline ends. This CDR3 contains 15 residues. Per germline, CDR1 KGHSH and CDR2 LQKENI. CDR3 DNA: TGTGCCAGCTCACCACGGGTTGACAGGAATTATGGCTACACCTTC. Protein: CASSPRVDRNYGYTF. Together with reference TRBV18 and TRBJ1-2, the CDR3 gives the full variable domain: NAGVMQNPRHLVRRRGQEARLRCSPMKGHSHVYWYRQLPEEGLKFMVYLQKENIIDESGMPKERFSAEFPKEGPSILRIQQVVRGDSAAYFCASSPRVDRNYGYTFGSGTRLTVV.

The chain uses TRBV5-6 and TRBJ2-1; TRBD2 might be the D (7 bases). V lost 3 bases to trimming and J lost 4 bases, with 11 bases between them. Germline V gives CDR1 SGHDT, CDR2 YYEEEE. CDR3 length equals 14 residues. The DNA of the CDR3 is TGTGCCAGCAGCTGGGGGGGCCCGTACAATGAGCAGTTCTTC. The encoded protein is CASSWGGPYNEQFF.

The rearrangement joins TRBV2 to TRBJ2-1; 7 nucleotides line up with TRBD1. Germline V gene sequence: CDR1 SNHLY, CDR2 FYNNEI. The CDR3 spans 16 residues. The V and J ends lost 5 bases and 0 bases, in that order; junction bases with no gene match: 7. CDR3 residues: CASSPRQGRSYNEQFF. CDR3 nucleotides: TGTGCCAGCAGTCCGAGACAGGGCCGCTCCTACAATGAGCAGTTCTTC.

The CDR3 region is CASSPILAGGEETQYF. The CDR3 nucleotides read TGTGCCAGCAGCCCAATACTAGCGGGGGGCGAAGAGACCCAGTACTTC. The chain combines TRBV7-2 with TRBJ2-5, with TRBD2 identical over 12 bases. V lost 5 bases and J lost 3; bases outside the gene matches: 7. Germline V gives CDR1 SGHTA, CDR2 FQGNSA. The CDR3 consists of 16 residues.

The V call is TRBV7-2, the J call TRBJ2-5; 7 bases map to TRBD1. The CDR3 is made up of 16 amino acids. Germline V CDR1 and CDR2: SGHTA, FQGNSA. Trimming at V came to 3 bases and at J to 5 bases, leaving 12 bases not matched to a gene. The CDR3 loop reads CASSFFQRQGGETQYF. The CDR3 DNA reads TGTGCCAGCAGCTTCTTTCAACGACAGGGTGGCGAGACCCAGTACTTC. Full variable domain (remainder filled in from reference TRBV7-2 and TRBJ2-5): GAGVSQSPSNKVTEKGKDVELRCDPISGHTALYWYRQSLGQGLEFLIYFQGNSAPDKSGLPSDRFSAERTGGSVSTLTIQRTQQEDSAVYLCASSFFQRQGGETQYFGPGTRLLVL.

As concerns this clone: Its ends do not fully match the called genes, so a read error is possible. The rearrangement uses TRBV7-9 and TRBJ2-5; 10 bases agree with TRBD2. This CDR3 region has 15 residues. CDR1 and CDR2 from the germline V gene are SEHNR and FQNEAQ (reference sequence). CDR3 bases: TGCGCCAGCAGCCTGCTAGCGGGGGAGTCAGAGACCCAGTACTTC. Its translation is CASSLLAGESETQYF.

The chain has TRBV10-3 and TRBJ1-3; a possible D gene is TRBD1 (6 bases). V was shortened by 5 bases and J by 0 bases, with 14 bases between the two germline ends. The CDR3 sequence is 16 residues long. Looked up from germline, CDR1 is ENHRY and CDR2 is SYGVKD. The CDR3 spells CAISTPTGLSGNTIYF. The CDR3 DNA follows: TGTGCCATCAGTACCCCGACAGGTCTCTCTGGAAACACCATATATTTT.

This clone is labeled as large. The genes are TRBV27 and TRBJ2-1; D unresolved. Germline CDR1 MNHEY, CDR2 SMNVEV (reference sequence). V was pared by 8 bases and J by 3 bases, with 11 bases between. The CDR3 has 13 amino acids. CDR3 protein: CASAYDLYNEQFF. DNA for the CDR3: TGTGCCAGCGCGTACGATCTCTACAATGAGCAGTTCTTC.

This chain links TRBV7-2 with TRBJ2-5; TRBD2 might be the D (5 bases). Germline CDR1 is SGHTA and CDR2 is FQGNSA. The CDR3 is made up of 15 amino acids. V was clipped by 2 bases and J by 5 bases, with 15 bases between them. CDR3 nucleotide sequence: TGTGCCAGCAGCTTAAGCCCGGGGTTGGGGGAGACCCAGTACTTC. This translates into CASSLSPGLGETQYF.

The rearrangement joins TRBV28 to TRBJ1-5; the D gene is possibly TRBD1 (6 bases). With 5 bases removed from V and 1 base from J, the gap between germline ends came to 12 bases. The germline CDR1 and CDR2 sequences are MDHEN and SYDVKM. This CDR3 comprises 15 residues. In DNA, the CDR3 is TGTGCCAGCAGTCCCCAGGGGTACAGCAATCAGCCCCAGCATTTT. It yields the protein CASSPQGYSNQPQHF.